A single sample gave rise to the 25 T cell receptor beta chains below, sequenced in a study of blood T cell repertoires in COVID-19. The method was immunoSEQ multiplex PCR; TCRdb's version includes in-frame clones alone and lacks a portion of them. The sample shows about 81,000 clones, 80% to 90% of them seen only once. Sequencing input: PBMCs or T cells enriched from blood (not recorded which). These receptor sequences come from a woman aged 50 to 60 with acute COVID-19.

This clone was counted a few times. The CDR3, as DNA: TGTGCCAGCAGTGGCTTTAATGAGCAGTTCTTC. Amino acids: CASSGFNEQFF. The chain carries TRBV5-6 and TRBJ2-1; D call uncertain. This CDR3 is built from 11 residues. CDR1 SGHDT and CDR2 YYEEEE come from the germline V gene. V was trimmed by 5 bases and J by 7 bases, leaving 7 bases between them.

The chain is built from TRBV7-2 and TRBJ2-4; D unresolved. Trimming pared 5 bases from V and 10 bases from J, leaving 15 bases between. This CDR3 comprises 13 residues. Germline V gives CDR1 SGHTA, CDR2 FQGNSA. CDR3 coding DNA: TGTGCCAGCAGCCCACCGCCGGTGGAGATTCAGTACTTC. It codes for CASSPPPVEIQYF.

This rearrangement joins TRBV6-5 to TRBJ1-5; weak D call: TRBD1 (6 bases). Between the trimmed V and J ends, which lost 6 bases and 2 bases, there was a span of 11 bases. From germline, CDR1 is MNHEY and CDR2 SVGAGI. This CDR3 spans 14 amino acids. The CDR3 is CASSGRGGNQPQHF. Here the CDR3 DNA reads TGTGCCAGCAGCGGCAGGGGAGGCAATCAGCCCCAGCATTTT.

This chain joins TRBV5-4 and TRBJ2-2; TRBD2 matches 8 bases. The length of the CDR3 is 14 residues. The V gene end was trimmed by 2 bases and the J gene end by 6 bases; junction bases not matched to a gene: 3. Germline assignment: CDR1 SGHNT and CDR2 YYREEE (reference sequence). This chain's CDR3 is CASSFGAGAGELFF. CDR3 bases: TGTGCCAGCAGCTTCGGAGCGGGGGCCGGGGAGCTGTTTTTT.

This clone showed up just a few times. This rearrangement joins TRBV3-1 (or the pseudogene TRBV3-2) to TRBJ2-3; TRBD1 aligns across 9 bases. Germline CDR1 and CDR2: LGHDT and YNNKEL (reference sequence). J lost 4 bases, V lost 1 base, and 6 bases had no gene match. The CDR3 consists of 16 residues. CDR3 sequence: CASSQAGTGSSDTQYF. CDR3 nucleotides: TGTGCCAGCAGCCAAGCAGGGACAGGGAGTTCAGATACGCAGTATTTT.

The genes are TRBV9 and TRBJ2-1; 8 bases align to TRBD2. The CDR3 length is 15 residues. V lost 4 bases and J lost 4; bases outside the gene matches: 7. Germline V lookup: CDR1 SGDLS, CDR2 YYNGEE. CDR3 amino acids: CASSSSGGGYNEQFF. The CDR3 region has the DNA TGTGCCAGCAGCAGCAGCGGGGGTGGATACAATGAGCAGTTCTTC.

This sequence joins TRBV5-6 and TRBJ1-2, with 10 bases that match TRBD1. Germline CDR1 SGHDT, CDR2 YYEEEE. This CDR3 comprises 16 residues. After removal of 2 bases from V and 2 bases from J, the junction contained 6 bases not matched to a gene. The CDR3 reads CASSLGGTGANYGYTF. CDR3 DNA: TGTGCCAGCAGCTTAGGTGGGACAGGGGCGAACTATGGCTACACCTTC.

This rearrangement joins TRBV27 to TRBJ2-2; 9 bases match TRBD1. Per the germline V gene, CDR1 is MNHEY and CDR2 is SMNVEV (reference sequence). The length of the CDR3 is 14 residues. V gave up 5 bases and J gave up 5 bases; unmatched junction bases: 3. The CDR3 loop is CASSPDRGTGELFF. The CDR3 coding sequence is TGTGCCAGCAGTCCGGACAGGGGAACCGGGGAGCTGTTTTTT.

The V and J genes are TRBV10-2 and TRBJ1-2, with D unclear. Germline V gene data show CDR1 as WSHSY and CDR2 as SAAADI. CDR3 length: 13 residues. Trimming shortened V by 7 bases and J by 2 bases, and 11 bases separated the two germline ends. The CDR3 DNA reads TGCGCCAGCACGGGCGGGAGGAACTATGGCTACACCTTC. It encodes CASTGGRNYGYTF.

This sequence joins TRBV6-5 and TRBJ2-7; 9 positions agree with TRBD1. CDR1 is MNHEY, CDR2 SVGAGI, per germline. The V and J ends lost 6 bases and 1 base, in that order; junction bases with no gene match: 4. The CDR3 contains 14 residues. The CDR3 is CASRTGQGSYEQYF. CDR3 DNA sequence: TGTGCCAGCAGGACCGGACAGGGGTCCTACGAGCAGTACTTC.

The chain joins TRBV27 to TRBJ1-5, with D perhaps TRBD1 (6 bases). Per the germline V gene, CDR1 is MNHEY and CDR2 is SMNVEV (reference sequence). The CDR3 sequence is 13 residues long. Trimming left V 4 bases short and J 2 bases short, with 6 bases between. The CDR3, as DNA: TGTGCCAGCAGTTCAGGGGGCAATCAGCCCCAGCATTTT. Its protein is CASSSGGNQPQHF.

The chain couples TRBV3-1 (or the pseudogene TRBV3-2) to TRBJ2-1, with D perhaps matching TRBD2 (5 bases). CDR1 is LGHDT, CDR2 YNNKEL, per germline (reference sequence). The CDR3 contains 12 residues. Trimming removed 1 base from V and 13 bases from J, with 11 bases in between. The CDR3 nucleotides read TGTGCCAGCAGCCAAGGGGCCGGGATACAGTTCTTC. The encoded protein is CASSQGAGIQFF.

This rearrangement joins TRBV27 to TRBJ1-5; weak D call: TRBD1 (6 bases). The CDR3 contains 15 residues. Germline V CDR1 and CDR2: MNHEY, SMNVEV (reference sequence). V shed 3 bases and J shed 5 bases, with 14 bases lying between them. CDR3 sequence (DNA): TGTGCCAGCAGTTTTACTCAGGGGAATCATCAGCCCCAGCATTTT. This sequence encodes CASSFTQGNHQPQHF.

The chain employs TRBV4-1 and TRBJ2-1, with 11 bases that match TRBD2. CDR1 MGHRA and CDR2 YSYEKL come from the germline V gene. This CDR3 has 15 amino acids. V trimming: 1 base; J trimming: 7 bases; junction bases outside the gene matches: 3. The CDR3 DNA reads as TGCGCCAGCAGCCAAGTGACTAGCGGGGCAAATGAGCAGTTCTTC. Amino acid sequence: CASSQVTSGANEQFF.

The chain uses TRBV18 and TRBJ2-1; the D is unclear. Germline lookup yields CDR1 KGHSH and CDR2 LQKENI. This CDR3 comprises 12 residues. The germline V and J ends were trimmed by 2 bases and 8 bases, with 7 bases remaining between them. The DNA of the CDR3 is TGTGCCAGCTCACCAGTTGGCTATGAGCAGTTCTTC. Translated, it gives CASSPVGYEQFF.

This chain connects TRBV24-1 to TRBJ1-1, with 9 bases matching TRBD1. This CDR3 region has 15 residues. Trimming removed 7 bases from V and 3 bases from J; junction bases left unmatched: 8. CDR1 is KGHDR, CDR2 SFDVKD, per germline. CDR3 residues: CATRVTGGADTEAFF. The CDR3 region has the DNA TGTGCCACCAGAGTCACAGGGGGCGCGGACACTGAAGCTTTCTTT.

This chain joins TRBV6-5 and TRBJ2-5, with D unclear. CDR3 length equals 15 residues. V was cut by 5 bases and J by 5 bases, with 18 bases left in between. Germline V gives CDR1 MNHEY, CDR2 SVGAGI. In DNA, the CDR3 is TGTGCCAGCAGTCGCCAACAGACGTCCTCGGAGACCCAGTACTTC. Its translation: CASSRQQTSSETQYF.

V is TRBV24-1 and J is TRBJ1-1; the match to TRBD1 covers 8 bases. CDR1 is KGHDR and CDR2 is SFDVKD in the germline V gene. This CDR3 is 12 amino acids long. Trimming at V came to 7 bases and at J to 10 bases, leaving 7 bases not matched to a gene. The CDR3 is CATSKDRGRAFF. CDR3 coding DNA: TGTGCCACCAGCAAAGACAGGGGTCGAGCTTTCTTT.

The rearrangement links TRBV12-5 to TRBJ2-1; D not certain. The germline V gene has CDR1 LGHNT and CDR2 FRNRAP. V was clipped by 0 bases and J by 4 bases, with 13 bases between them. This CDR3 contains 16 residues. In DNA form, the CDR3 reads TGTGCTAGTGGTTTGGTACTGAACAAACTATACAATGAGCAGTTCTTC. Protein product: CASGLVLNKLYNEQFF.

The genes are TRBV18 and TRBJ2-3, with TRBD2 matching 10 bases. The J segment lost 3 bases and the V segment lost 0 bases, leaving 3 bases of the junction unmatched. This CDR3 is 16 amino acids long. Germline V gene data show CDR1 as KGHSH and CDR2 as LQKENI. DNA of the CDR3: TGTGCCAGCTCACCACCGTCTAGCGGGAGTACAGATACGCAGTATTTT. It translates to CASSPPSSGSTDTQYF.

The chain's CDR3 is CASSGSYEQYF. In nucleotides, the CDR3 is TGCGCCAGCAGTGGTAGTTACGAGCAGTACTTC. The genes are TRBV10-1 and TRBJ2-7, with D unclear. CDR3 length: 11 residues. The germline V gene has CDR1 WNHNN and CDR2 SYGVQD (reference sequence). The ends were cut back, 4 bases at V and 4 bases at J, with 5 bases in the middle.

The chain recombines TRBV29-1 with TRBJ2-5, with TRBD2 matching 7 bases. The trim removed 8 bases at V and 4 bases at J, leaving 10 bases unmatched. This CDR3 has 13 amino acids. CDR1 SQVTM and CDR2 ANQGSEA come from the germline V gene. CDR3 in DNA: TGCAGCCTAAGAGAGGGAGGGAGAGAGACCCAGTACTTC. This sequence encodes CSLREGGRETQYF.

The V gene is TRBV11-2, the J gene TRBJ2-2; tentatively, D is TRBD2 (6 bases). From germline, CDR1 is SGHAT and CDR2 FQNNGV. There are 13 residues in the CDR3. Trimming shortened V by 3 bases and J by 6 bases, and 8 bases separated the two germline ends. As DNA, the CDR3 is TGTGCCAGCAGCTTGCGGGGCTCCGGGGAGCTGTTTTTT. Translating it yields CASSLRGSGELFF. Full variable domain (remainder filled in from reference TRBV11-2 and TRBJ2-2): EAGVAQSPRYKIIEKRQSVAFWCNPISGHATLYWYQQILGQGPKLLIQFQNNGVVDDSQLPKDRFSAERLKGVDSTLKIQPAKLEDSAVYLCASSLRGSGELFFGEGSRLTVL.

The CDR3 DNA reads TGTGCCAGTAGTATCGCGACTAGCGGCTACAATGAGCAGTTCTTC. Its protein is CASSIATSGYNEQFF. This rearrangement joins TRBV19 to TRBJ2-1; TRBD2 matches at 9 bases. The germline CDR1 and CDR2 sequences are LNHDA and SQIVND (reference sequence). V trimming: 3 bases; J trimming: 3 bases; junction bases outside the gene matches: 3. The CDR3 runs 15 residues.

V is TRBV19 and J is TRBJ1-1, with D perhaps matching TRBD1 (5 bases). Trimming took 11 bases from V and 0 from J, leaving 16 bases between them. The length of the CDR3 is 14 residues. The germline V gene has CDR1 LNHDA and CDR2 SQIVND (reference sequence). CDR3 nucleotide sequence: TGTGCCTCAGAAGGGGCAGGAGTGAACACTGAAGCTTTCTTT. Protein product: CASEGAGVNTEAFF.